The rows below give T cell receptor beta chains drawn from one sample of a study of T cell changes during pregnancy in multiple sclerosis. Produced via immunoSEQ multiplex PCR; TCRdb's table is partial and in-frame only. The sample lists about 120,000 clones; 80% to 95% were seen once. The sequencing here drew on peripheral blood, taken before pregnancy. These receptors originate from a female donor with multiple sclerosis, enrolled in a pregnancy study. Each CDR3 is given with its conserved first and last residue. Each record gives: clone size, J gene, V gene, CDR3 length, D gene, CDR3 protein, CDR3 DNA. A D gene is named only where the DNA matches it firmly. Clone sizes are given selectively: once, few, many, or a class where the clone is expanded.

once TRBJ1-1 TRBV5-1 16 . CASSSSGGVDFTEAFF TGCGCCAGCAGCTCCTCCGGGGGGGTGGATTTTACTGAAGCTTTCTTT
once TRBJ2-5 TRBV6-6 14 TRBD1 CASSWTGSQETQYF TGTGCCAGCAGTTGGACAGGGTCGCAAGAGACCCAGTACTTC
. TRBJ2-1 TRBV28 15 TRBD1 CASSGQARKGDEQFF TGTGCCAGCTCGGGACAGGCAAGAAAGGGGGATGAGCAGTTCTTC
. TRBJ2-1 TRBV6-4 17 TRBD2 CASSGSGGASSYNEQFF TGTGCCAGCAGTGGGTCGGGGGGGGCGAGCTCCTACAATGAGCAGTTCTTC
. TRBJ2-5 TRBV5-6 17 . CASSLRLHQRIQETQYF TGTGCCAGCAGCTTGCGTTTGCACCAGCGGATCCAAGAGACCCAGTACTTC
. TRBJ2-3 TRBV9 14 . CASSPRGTLDTQYF TGTGCCAGCAGCCCCCGGGGGACTCTTGATACGCAGTATTTT
once TRBJ1-1 TRBV28 15 . CASSSSGAGNTEAFF TGTGCCAGCAGTTCCTCAGGGGCCGGGAACACTGAAGCTTTCTTT
. TRBJ2-7 TRBV9 16 . CASSVERTRLPSEQYF TGTGCCAGCAGCGTAGAGAGAACCAGGCTCCCGAGCGAGCAGTACTTC
. TRBJ2-3 TRBV5-1 16 . CASSAGTSSSTDTQYF TGCGCCAGCAGCGCCGGGACATCCTCTAGCACAGATACGCAGTATTTT
. TRBJ1-1 TRBV6-6 16 . CASSPYLQGMNTEAFF TGTGCCAGCAGTCCTTACCTCCAGGGGATGAACACTGAAGCTTTCTTT
once TRBJ2-2 TRBV4-1 17 . CASSQFTSSAATGELFF TGCGCCAGCAGCCAATTTACTAGCTCCGCTGCGACCGGGGAGCTGTTTTTT
. TRBJ2-7 TRBV7-8 20 TRBD2 CASSPPYGQRGGVRPYEQYF TGTGCCAGCAGCCCCCCTTATGGACAACGCGGGGGAGTTCGTCCCTACGAGCAGTACTTC
. TRBJ2-1 TRBV7-9 16 TRBD2 CASSPRASGIYNEQFF TGTGCCAGCAGCCCGCGGGCTAGCGGGATTTACAATGAGCAGTTCTTC
. TRBJ2-4 TRBV28 14 . CASGGGLRKNIQYF TGTGCCAGCGGTGGGGGGTTACGCAAAAACATTCAGTACTTC
. TRBJ1-6 TRBV6-5 14 TRBD1 CASCRTGAGSPLHF TGTGCCAGCTGTCGGACAGGGGCCGGTTCACCCCTCCACTTT